A single sample gave rise to the 7 T cell receptor beta chains below, sequenced in a study of T cell repertoires in cytomegalovirus infection. TCRdb analysed the reads with MiXCR anew, one entry per CDR3 protein. The sample gives approximately 990,000 distinct CDR3 sequences, around 32% of which show up once; around 15% is in the top ten. The antigens for these receptors are not known. Sequences were derived from cultured CD8+ T cells from PBMCs, sampled from culture after CMV antigen stimulation. These receptor sequences come from a human donor in good health (CMV status not recorded). Some clones in this sample may be carry-over from other donors' samples.

The chain has TRBV7-9 and TRBJ2-2; D perhaps matches TRBD1 (6 bases). The CDR3 covers 14 residues. Germline-derived CDR1 and CDR2 are SEHNR and FQNEAQ (reference sequence). V gave up 6 bases and J gave up 4 bases, with 12 bases separating them. The CDR3 sequence: CASRPGQSTGELFF. Written as DNA, the CDR3 is TGTGCCAGCAGACCTGGACAGTCCACCGGGGAGCTGTTTTTT. The variable domain in full, with the rest retrieved from reference TRBV7-9 and TRBJ2-2, is DTGVSQNPRHKITKRGQNVTFRCDPISEHNRLYWYRQTLGQGPEFLTYFQNEAQLEKSRLLSDRFSAERPKGSFSTLEIQRTEQGDSAMYLCASRPGQSTGELFFGEGSRLTVL.

This clonotype was seen just once. The chain combines TRBV27 with TRBJ2-2; D remains unclear. This CDR3 spans 17 amino acids. V lost 5 bases to trimming and J lost 1 base, with 17 bases between them. The V gene's germline CDR1 is MNHEY and CDR2 SMNVEV (reference sequence). The CDR3 sequence: CASSPPTAVLNTGELFF. In DNA form, the CDR3 reads TGTGCCAGCAGTCCCCCCACGGCAGTTTTGAACACCGGGGAGCTGTTTTTT.

The chain combines TRBV7-6 with TRBJ2-1; 9 bases match TRBD1. Per germline, CDR1 SGHVS and CDR2 FNYEAQ. There are 15 residues in the CDR3. The ends lost 5 bases at V and 5 bases at J; junction bases unmatched: 7. The CDR3 coding sequence is TGTGCCAGCAGCAGACGGACAGGGGCGGACAATGAGCAGTTCTTC. It yields the protein CASSRRTGADNEQFF.

This clonotype was observed a few times. The chain uses TRBV19 and TRBJ1-6; unclear D gene. From germline, CDR1 is LNHDA and CDR2 SQIVND (reference sequence). Trimming cost V 8 bases and J 14 bases, with 19 bases left between them. This CDR3 has 13 amino acids. The CDR3 DNA sequence: TGTGCCAGTGCAGCAGGATCAATTCGAGCCCTCCACTTT. It yields the protein CASAAGSIRALHF.

The chain links TRBV6-5 to TRBJ1-2, with a tentative D call TRBD1 (5 bases). Trimming took 6 bases from V and 4 from J, leaving 12 bases between them. From germline, CDR1 is MNHEY and CDR2 SVGAGI. The CDR3 totals 13 residues. DNA of the CDR3: TGTGCCAGCAGACCGGGACCTTCCTATGGCTACACCTTC. Its translation: CASRPGPSYGYTF.

Regarding this clonotype: Compared with germline, one end of the junction differs, possibly owing to a read error. The rearrangement links TRBV3-1 to TRBJ2-5, with D perhaps TRBD2 (6 bases). There are 16 residues in the CDR3. Germline-derived CDR1 and CDR2 are LGHDT and YNNKEL (reference sequence). In nucleotides, the CDR3 is TGTGCCAGCACCCAACAGAGGGAGGACGGTCAAGAGACCCAGTACTTC. Translated: CASTQQREDGQETQYF.

This clonotype was seen only a few times. The genes are TRBV4-2 and TRBJ1-2; D not certain. Trimming stripped 0 bases from V and 0 bases from J, with 11 bases between. This CDR3 region has 16 residues. Germline V gene lookup returns CDR1 LGHNA and CDR2 YNFKEQ. The CDR3 DNA sequence: TGTGCCAGCAGCCAAGATCCGACACCGACTAACTATGGCTACACCTTC. Protein product: CASSQDPTPTNYGYTF.